The 13 T cell receptor beta chains below come from one sample, sequenced in a study of cytomegalovirus exposure and HLA in healthy donors. Repertoires were generated with immunoSEQ multiplex PCR, while TCRdb's copy carries only in-frame clones and drops some. The profile shows some 65,000 clones, approximately 94% of them singletons. The sequenced sample consisted of PBMCs. All receptors derive from a man between 18 and 29 years old in good health and CMV-seropositive.

This chain links TRBV27 with TRBJ1-4; D uncertain. In germline, CDR1 is MNHEY, CDR2 SMNVEV (reference sequence). V shed 5 bases and J shed 10 bases, with 14 bases lying between them. The CDR3 contains 13 residues. CDR3 in DNA: TGTGCCAGCAGTCCCCGGGGAGGGCCAAAACTGTTTTTT. It is translated as CASSPRGGPKLFF.

V is TRBV5-6 and J is TRBJ1-2; a weak D match, TRBD1 (6 bases). This CDR3 has 12 amino acids. V lost 5 bases, J lost 2 bases, and 7 bases lay in between. CDR1 SGHDT and CDR2 YYEEEE come from the germline V gene. Here the CDR3 reads CASRDRNYGYTF. The CDR3, as DNA: TGTGCCAGCAGGGACAGAAACTATGGCTACACCTTC.

The rearrangement uses TRBV13 and TRBJ1-2, with D perhaps matching TRBD1 (6 bases). The CDR3 runs to 14 residues. With 6 bases removed from V and 4 bases from J, the gap between germline ends came to 15 bases. Germline V lookup: CDR1 PRHDT, CDR2 FYEKMQ (reference sequence). The CDR3: CASSSFGGAYGYTF. CDR3 sequence (DNA): TGTGCCAGCAGTTCTTTCGGGGGGGCCTATGGCTACACCTTC.

The sample holds a few counts of this clone. The chain uses TRBV28 and TRBJ1-6; D is unclear. Germline CDR1 is MDHEN and CDR2 is SYDVKM. V was trimmed by 5 bases and J by 14 bases, leaving 22 bases between them. CDR3 size: 15 residues. CDR3 residues: CASSPRWEAARALHF. The DNA for the CDR3 is TGTGCCAGCAGTCCCCGGTGGGAGGCCGCGAGAGCCCTCCACTTT.

The rearrangement uses TRBV4-1 and TRBJ1-1; D is undetermined. Germline CDR1 is MGHRA and CDR2 is YSYEKL. The CDR3 covers 19 residues. Deletions cut 1 base from V and 0 bases from J, with 21 bases between. The CDR3 spells CASSQVEGGTHLMNTEAFF. DNA of the CDR3: TGCGCCAGCAGCCAAGTGGAGGGCGGAACACATCTCATGAACACTGAAGCTTTCTTT.

The chain uses TRBV7-6 and TRBJ2-7; 10 bases line up with TRBD2. Germline CDR1 reads SGHVS; CDR2 reads FNYEAQ. Trimming removed 5 bases from V and 2 bases from J; junction bases left unmatched: 6. The CDR3 covers 15 residues. The CDR3, as DNA: TGTGCCAGCAGCCCGGGACTAGCGAGGGCCTACGAGCAGTACTTC. Its translation: CASSPGLARAYEQYF.

The rearrangement joins TRBV30 to TRBJ1-5; no reliable D call. The V and J ends lost 1 base and 1 base respectively, with 8 bases between them. CDR1 and CDR2 from the germline V gene are GTSNPN and SVGIG (reference sequence). The CDR3 loop spans 14 amino acids. CDR3 protein: CAWSAMESNQPQHF. DNA of the CDR3: TGTGCCTGGAGTGCTATGGAGAGCAATCAGCCCCAGCATTTT.

V gene TRBV29-1 combines with J gene TRBJ2-2; 8 bases fit TRBD2. Trimming cost V 2 bases and J 6 bases; bases outside gene matches: 8. CDR3 length: 15 residues. Germline loops: CDR1 SQVTM, CDR2 ANQGSEA. CDR3 amino acids: CSVESYLAGSGELFF. CDR3 nucleotide sequence: TGCAGCGTTGAATCGTACTTAGCGGGATCCGGGGAGCTGTTTTTT.

This chain joins TRBV30 and TRBJ2-7; 10 bases align to TRBD1. CDR1 is GTSNPN and CDR2 is SVGIG in the germline V gene (reference sequence). After removal of 1 base from V and 7 bases from J, the junction contained 4 bases not matched to a gene. This CDR3 has 13 amino acids. The CDR3 sequence is CAWSATGGAEQYF. The DNA of the CDR3 is TGTGCCTGGAGTGCGACAGGGGGCGCTGAGCAGTACTTC.

The rearrangement uses TRBV18 and TRBJ1-1; TRBD1 matches at 7 bases. The CDR3 extends over 15 amino acids. Germline V gene lookup returns CDR1 KGHSH and CDR2 LQKENI. V was clipped by 6 bases and J by 0 bases; unmatched bases: 7. The CDR3 sequence is CASSRQGQMNTEAFF. The CDR3, as DNA: TGTGCCAGCTCTCGACAGGGCCAGATGAACACTGAAGCTTTCTTT.

The genes are TRBV9 and TRBJ2-3, with 11 bases aligning to TRBD2. Trimming removed 2 bases from V and 5 bases from J; junction bases left unmatched: 4. Germline V lookup: CDR1 SGDLS, CDR2 YYNGEE. This CDR3 is 15 amino acids long. CDR3 sequence (DNA): TGTGCCAGCAGCGTCGGGACTAGCGGCAAAGATACGCAGTATTTT. This encodes CASSVGTSGKDTQYF.

This chain connects TRBV6-5 to TRBJ1-2; 8 bases map to TRBD1. The CDR3 runs to 12 residues. The V and J ends lost 6 bases and 8 bases, in that order; junction bases with no gene match: 5. Germline V gene lookup returns CDR1 MNHEY and CDR2 SVGAGI. The CDR3 nucleotides read TGTGCCAGCAGGCAGGGGGCTAGCGGCTACACCTTC. Protein sequence: CASRQGASGYTF.

The rearrangement uses TRBV6-5 and TRBJ2-7; D perhaps matches TRBD1 (6 bases). V lost 8 bases and J lost 5, with 19 bases in between. There are 14 residues in the CDR3. CDR1 and CDR2 (germline): MNHEY, SVGAGI. CDR3 bases: TGTGCCAGCGGGCCCAGGGGTCCAGAGAACGAGCAGTACTTC. Residues: CASGPRGPENEQYF.